These 13 T cell receptor beta chains came from one sample sequenced in a study of Graves' ophthalmopathy and Graves' hyperthyroidism. Transcripts of RNA were the source for amplifying TCR beta CDR3 regions. First-round RT-PCR used HTBI primers; second-round multiplex PCR followed. TCRdb processed the multiplex PCR reads anew with MiXCR; each CDR3 protein has one entry. Altogether about 480,000 distinct CDR3 sequences are present, about an eighth being singletons, with the ten largest covering 8% to 10%. Sequencing was done on a sample of blood. The source of these receptors is a woman aged 25 to 39 with Graves' ophthalmopathy.

This clonotype was detected many times. The rearrangement uses TRBV12-3 or TRBV12-4 and TRBJ2-2; D is unclear. The CDR3 covers 17 residues. Trimming stripped 3 bases from V and 0 bases from J, with 14 bases between. CDR3 bases: TGTGCCAGCAGTTTTTTTAACACCGAGACGAACACCGGGGAGCTGTTTTTT. Translated: CASSFFNTETNTGELFF.

This clonotype has a count of ten or more. The chain couples TRBV5-1 to TRBJ2-5; the match to TRBD2 covers 12 bases. The CDR3 sequence is 19 residues long. With V trimmed by 3 bases and J by 1 base, 13 bases remained unmatched. Germline assignment: CDR1 SGHRS and CDR2 YFSETQ. CDR3 coding DNA: TGCGCCAGCAGCTCCCTGACTAGCGGGGGAGTGGGGGTCCAAGAGACCCAGTACTTC. Translated, it gives CASSSLTSGGVGVQETQYF.

To note about this clonotype: In this CDR3 the conserved last residue, phenylalanine or tryptophan, is missing, so a read error is likely. The rearrangement uses TRBV27 and TRBJ2-3; D call uncertain. The V gene's germline CDR1 is MNHEY and CDR2 SMNVEV (reference sequence). The CDR3 contains 11 residues. V lost 6 bases and J 4 bases, leaving 5 bases between the germline ends. CDR3 sequence reads: CASRGADTQYC. DNA for the CDR3: TGTGCCAGCAGGGGCGCAGATACGCAGTATTGT.

Ten or more counts support this clonotype. This sequence joins TRBV11-2 and TRBJ1-1; D is perhaps TRBD1 (5 bases). Trimming removed 5 bases from V and 3 bases from J, with 16 bases in between. Germline CDR1 and CDR2: SGHAT and FQNNGV. This CDR3 comprises 15 residues. CDR3 residues: CASSASGTRDTEAFF. In DNA form, the CDR3 reads TGTGCCAGCAGCGCTTCCGGGACCCGGGACACTGAAGCTTTCTTT.

The sample holds many counts of this clonotype. The chain joins TRBV2 to TRBJ1-1; 9 bases are a match to TRBD1. V shed 5 bases, J shed 6 bases, and the junction held 4 bases outside the gene matches. The CDR3 totals 13 residues. Germline V CDR1 and CDR2: SNHLY, FYNNEI. The DNA for the CDR3 is TGTGCCAGCAGTACAGACAGGGGGGCTGAAGCTTTCTTT. Translated, it gives CASSTDRGAEAFF.

This clonotype has ten or more counts. The V gene is TRBV27, the J gene TRBJ2-2; D ambiguous. CDR1 and CDR2 (germline): MNHEY, SMNVEV (reference sequence). V was trimmed by 3 bases and J by 6 bases, leaving 5 bases between them. This CDR3 has 12 residues. CDR3 nucleotide sequence: TGTGCCAGCAGTTTCCTGGCCGGGGAGCTGTTTTTT. Encoded protein: CASSFLAGELFF.

This clonotype has at least ten counts. The chain has TRBV12-3 or TRBV12-4 and TRBJ2-4; tentatively, D is TRBD1 (8 bases). V dropped 10 bases and J dropped 4 bases, with 17 bases sitting between them. The CDR3 is 14 residues long. This CDR3 is CATGGGGGKNIQYF. The CDR3 nucleotides read TGTGCCACAGGGGGCGGGGGAGGAAAAAACATTCAGTACTTC.

Many counts were recorded for this clonotype. The chain links TRBV6-2 or TRBV6-3 to TRBJ2-7; TRBD2 agrees at 9 bases. Germline-derived CDR1 and CDR2 are MNHEY and SVGEGT. The CDR3 consists of 16 residues. The ends lost 0 bases at V and 1 base at J; junction bases unmatched: 4. CDR3 amino acids: CASSYSGSGRSYEQYF. For the CDR3, the DNA is TGTGCCAGCAGTTACTCGGGGAGCGGGAGGTCCTACGAGCAGTACTTC.

This clonotype has ten or more counts. The CDR3 region has the DNA TGTGCCAGCAGTGACCAAGTTTCATTTGGAAACACCATATATTTT. It encodes CASSDQVSFGNTIYF. This chain uses TRBV6-1 with TRBJ1-3; the D is unclear. With 3 bases removed from V and 3 bases from J, the gap between germline ends came to 12 bases. CDR3 length equals 15 residues. Germline assignment: CDR1 MNHNS and CDR2 SASEGT.

This clonotype came up many times. The gene calls are TRBV27 and TRBJ1-2; a weak D match, TRBD1 (5 bases). Germline V gene sequence: CDR1 MNHEY, CDR2 SMNVEV (reference sequence). The CDR3 runs to 15 residues. Trimming removed 5 bases from V and 6 bases from J, with 19 bases in between. CDR3 coding DNA: TGTGCCAGCAGTCCCATGGGCAGGGCCTATAATGGCTACACCTTC. It codes for CASSPMGRAYNGYTF.

In its sample, this clonotype was seen many times. The V call is TRBV20-1, the J call TRBJ2-7; 8 positions match TRBD1. CDR1 DFQATT and CDR2 SNEGSKA come from the germline V gene (reference sequence). The junction had 8 bases not matched to a gene; V was cut back by 0 bases and J by 4 bases. This CDR3 contains 15 residues. CDR3 region: CSARDGAGGGYEQYF. The CDR3 DNA follows: TGCAGTGCTAGAGATGGTGCAGGGGGCGGGTACGAGCAGTACTTC.

This clonotype has more than one count but fewer than ten. The V and J genes are TRBV2 and TRBJ1-3, with a weak D call TRBD1 (5 bases). The CDR3 length is 16 residues. V was clipped by 6 bases and J by 0 bases, with 15 bases between them. CDR1 is SNHLY, CDR2 FYNNEI, per germline. CDR3 amino acids: CASRRQRQLSGNTIYF. CDR3 nucleotide sequence: TGTGCCAGCAGGAGACAGCGCCAGCTCTCTGGAAACACCATATATTTT.

In this sample, this clonotype turned up many times. The genes are TRBV6-5 and TRBJ2-2; 8 nucleotides match TRBD2. The germline V gene encodes CDR1 MNHEY and CDR2 SVGAGI. V lost 1 base and J lost 4; bases outside the gene matches: 2. CDR3 size: 15 residues. The CDR3 DNA follows: TGTGCCAGCAGTTACTTGCGGGGGGCCACCGGGGAGCTGTTTTTT. Its translation: CASSYLRGATGELFF.